The 27 T cell receptor beta chains listed next were all sequenced from one sample in a study of cytomegalovirus exposure and HLA in healthy donors. PCR primers comprised 60 Vbeta and 13 Jbeta primers. The method was immunoSEQ multiplex PCR; TCRdb's version includes in-frame clones alone and lacks a portion of them. The sample has around 200,000 clones; about 80% are singletons. The sample consisted of PBMCs. These receptors were collected from a boy aged 5-17 years in good health and CMV-seronegative.

V and J are TRBV27 and TRBJ1-4, with D perhaps matching TRBD1 (5 bases). V gave up 5 bases and J gave up 8 bases, with 18 bases separating them. This CDR3 is built from 15 residues. Germline CDR1 reads MNHEY; CDR2 reads SMNVEV (reference sequence). The CDR3 loop reads CASSPGTLLREKLFF. The CDR3 DNA follows: TGTGCCAGCAGTCCCGGGACTCTACTTAGGGAAAAACTGTTTTTT. Together with reference TRBV27 and TRBJ1-4, the CDR3 gives the full variable domain: EAQVTQNPRYLITVTGKKLTVTCSQNMNHEYMSWYRQDPGLGLRQIYYSMNVEVTDKGDVPEGYKVSRKEKRNFPLILESPSPNQTSLYFCASSPGTLLREKLFFGSGTQLSVL.

V is TRBV15 and J is TRBJ2-1; 9 bases fit TRBD1. The CDR3 is 15 residues long. With 4 bases clipped from V and 5 bases from J, the junction kept 6 bases outside the gene matches. Per germline, CDR1 LNHNV and CDR2 YYDKDF (reference sequence). The CDR3 DNA sequence: TGTGCCACCAGCATCTCGGGACAGGGTGACAATGAGCAGTTCTTC. Its translation: CATSISGQGDNEQFF.

The chain combines TRBV18 with TRBJ1-1; TRBD1 agrees at 8 bases. Germline V gives CDR1 KGHSH, CDR2 LQKENI. V trimming: 8 bases; J trimming: 5 bases; junction bases outside the gene matches: 13. The length of the CDR3 is 15 residues. The CDR3 loop reads CASPFGQGPGTEAFF. The CDR3 region has the DNA TGTGCCAGCCCATTCGGACAGGGCCCAGGGACTGAAGCTTTCTTT.

V and J are TRBV10-3 and TRBJ2-5; perhaps TRBD1 as D (5 bases). The J call may be in error: the DNA end matches TRBJ2-7 better. CDR1 and CDR2 from the germline V gene are ENHRY and SYGVKD. This CDR3 spans 15 amino acids. CDR3 nucleotides: TGTGCCATCACCCAAGACCTCATACAGGCGAACGAGCAGTACTTC. Translated: CAITQDLIQANEQYF.

The chain combines TRBV5-8 with TRBJ1-2; D unclear. V lost 3 bases, J lost 4 bases, and 7 bases lay in between. CDR3 length: 12 amino acids. The germline gives CDR1 SGHTS, CDR2 YDEGEE. The CDR3 spells CASSSQSYGYTF. DNA for the CDR3: TGTGCCAGCAGCTCCCAATCCTATGGCTACACCTTC.

The table lists this clone with a few counts. The CDR3 DNA follows: TGTGCCAGCAGACCGTCGGGGGGCTACACTGAAGCTTTCTTT. Translating gives CASRPSGGYTEAFF. This chain uses TRBV7-2 with TRBJ1-1, with a weak D call TRBD1 (6 bases). This CDR3 contains 14 residues. Germline V CDR1 and CDR2: SGHTA, FQGNSA. Between the trimmed V and J ends, which lost 6 bases and 3 bases, there was a span of 14 bases.

The chain's CDR3 is CASSIPGGAKNIQYF. The DNA for the CDR3 is TGTGCCAGTAGTATTCCTGGCGGAGCCAAAAACATTCAGTACTTC. This sequence joins TRBV19 and TRBJ2-4; no firm D call. There are 15 residues in the CDR3. In germline, CDR1 is LNHDA, CDR2 SQIVND (reference sequence). Trimming took off 3 bases at V and 0 bases at J, with 9 bases between the two ends.

The rearrangement joins TRBV6-4 to TRBJ1-1, with 9 bases fitting TRBD1. Germline loops: CDR1 MRHNA, CDR2 SNTAGT. This CDR3 region has 15 residues. Trimming cost V 6 bases and J 5 bases; bases outside gene matches: 10. Here the CDR3 DNA reads TGTGCCAGCAGGAGAGATACAGGGGGCAATACTGAAGCTTTCTTT. As protein: CASRRDTGGNTEAFF.

This sequence joins TRBV19 and TRBJ2-3, with TRBD2 as a possible D gene (6 bases). The CDR3 sequence is 15 residues long. Germline V gives CDR1 LNHDA, CDR2 SQIVND (reference sequence). Trimming cost V 1 base and J 4 bases, with 12 bases left between them. As DNA, the CDR3 is TGTGCCAGTAGTATAGGGAGGGCCCAGGCAGATACGCAGTATTTT. Its protein product is CASSIGRAQADTQYF.

The chain is built from TRBV4-1 and TRBJ1-5; TRBD1 matches at 11 bases. Trimming took 1 base from V and 6 from J; bases not matched to a gene: 8. Germline V CDR1 and CDR2: MGHRA, YSYEKL. The CDR3 contains 17 residues. The CDR3 region has the DNA TGCGCCAGCAGCCAAGGGAAGATTGGACAGGGGGCTCAGCCCCAGCATTTT. The encoded protein is CASSQGKIGQGAQPQHF.

The V gene is TRBV10-3, the J gene TRBJ1-1, with D tentatively TRBD1 (5 bases). V gave up 4 bases and J gave up 7 bases, with 19 bases separating them. This CDR3 has 15 amino acids. Germline V gene lookup returns CDR1 ENHRY and CDR2 SYGVKD. The CDR3 spells CAISAESGGWGEAFF. The CDR3 nucleotides are TGTGCCATCAGTGCGGAGTCGGGGGGTTGGGGTGAAGCTTTCTTT.

The chain has TRBV6-1 and TRBJ1-2; a weak D match, TRBD1 (5 bases). The V end was cut by 2 bases, the J end by 1 base, with 20 bases between. This CDR3 has 18 residues. The germline gives CDR1 MNHNS, CDR2 SASEGT. The chain's CDR3 is CASSEIRAGPRFNYGYTF. CDR3 nucleotides: TGTGCCAGCAGTGAAATTCGGGCAGGGCCCAGATTTAACTATGGCTACACCTTC.

The chain recombines TRBV11-3 with TRBJ2-7, with 7 positions matching TRBD1. The CDR3 extends over 15 amino acids. Germline lookup yields CDR1 SGHNT and CDR2 YENEEA. V lost 4 bases, J lost 7 bases, and 13 bases stayed unmatched. For the CDR3, the DNA is TGTGCCAGCAGCTCATACACATCCGGGACAGCGGAGCAGTACTTC. As protein: CASSSYTSGTAEQYF. Full variable domain (rest looked up from reference TRBV11-3 and TRBJ2-7): EAGVVQSPRYKIIEKKQPVAFWCNPISGHNTLYWYLQNLGQGPELLIRYENEEAVDDSQLPKDRFSAERLKGVDSTLKIQPAELGDSAVYLCASSSYTSGTAEQYFGPGTRLTVT.

The rearrangement uses TRBV7-9 and TRBJ2-7, with 9 bases aligning to TRBD1. There are 15 residues in the CDR3. Per the germline V gene, CDR1 is SEHNR and CDR2 is FQNEAQ (reference sequence). J lost 5 bases, V lost 5 bases, and 10 bases had no gene match. The CDR3 region is CASSQGDRDVNEQYF. The CDR3 DNA sequence: TGTGCCAGCAGCCAGGGGGACAGGGATGTGAACGAGCAGTACTTC.

V and J are TRBV6-6 and TRBJ2-7, with D possibly being TRBD1 (5 bases). The CDR3 has 13 amino acids. Trimming cost V 0 bases and J 6 bases, with 9 bases left between them. Germline V lookup: CDR1 MNHNY, CDR2 SVGAGI (reference sequence). The CDR3 nucleotides read TGTGCCAGCAGTTACTCGACTCAGGGCGAGCAGTACTTC. Translation gives CASSYSTQGEQYF.

The rearrangement joins TRBV30 to TRBJ2-7, with a tentative D call TRBD1 (5 bases). The CDR3 is 15 amino acids. Germline V CDR1 and CDR2: GTSNPN, SVGIG (reference sequence). The ends were cut back, 0 bases at V and 2 bases at J, with 14 bases in the middle. The CDR3 spells CAWSVSPWGPYEQYF. The CDR3 bases are TGTGCCTGGAGTGTATCCCCTTGGGGCCCCTACGAGCAGTACTTC.

This clone was detected only a few times. The rearrangement links TRBV27 to TRBJ1-2; the D is unclear. Germline V gene data show CDR1 as MNHEY and CDR2 as SMNVEV (reference sequence). CDR3 length: 14 amino acids. Trimming cost V 3 bases and J 2 bases, with 10 bases left between them. The CDR3 spells CASSFNGENYGYTF. Written as DNA, the CDR3 is TGTGCCAGCAGTTTCAACGGAGAGAACTATGGCTACACCTTC.

The chain recombines TRBV18 with TRBJ2-3, with D possibly TRBD2 on 6 matching bases. This CDR3 contains 16 residues. CDR1 and CDR2 (germline): KGHSH, LQKENI. Between the trimmed V and J ends, which lost 0 bases and 6 bases, there was a span of 16 bases. The CDR3 DNA is TGTGCCAGCTCACCACCGGGACTGAATTCCCTGGATACGCAGTATTTT. It encodes CASSPPGLNSLDTQYF. The whole variable domain, filled in from reference TRBV18 and TRBJ2-3, reads NAGVMQNPRHLVRRRGQEARLRCSPMKGHSHVYWYRQLPEEGLKFMVYLQKENIIDESGMPKERFSAEFPKEGPSILRIQQVVRGDSAAYFCASSPPGLNSLDTQYFGPGTRLTVL.

This rearrangement joins TRBV5-4 to TRBJ2-7; TRBD2 agrees at 12 bases. There are 16 residues in the CDR3. The V gene end was trimmed by 3 bases and the J gene end by 0 bases; junction bases not matched to a gene: 4. Germline V gene lookup returns CDR1 SGHNT and CDR2 YYREEE (reference sequence). CDR3 nucleotides: TGTGCCAGCAGCTCGGGACTAGCGGGTAGCTCCTACGAGCAGTACTTC. Amino acids: CASSSGLAGSSYEQYF.

This clone is a singleton in its sample. As DNA, the CDR3 is TGTGCCAGCTCACCTGGGACAGCCAGGATCTACGAGCAGTACTTC. Amino acid sequence: CASSPGTARIYEQYF. The chain uses TRBV18 and TRBJ2-5; 7 bases line up with TRBD1. The end of the DNA aligns better with TRBJ2-7, so the J call may be wrong. Germline values: CDR1 KGHSH, CDR2 LQKENI. The CDR3 totals 15 residues.

The chain joins TRBV5-1 to TRBJ2-7, with TRBD2 as a possible D gene (5 bases). V was cut by 4 bases and J by 2 bases, with 13 bases left in between. CDR1 is SGHRS, CDR2 YFSETQ, per germline. CDR3 length: 14 residues. CDR3: CASSPPEEPYEQYF. The CDR3 nucleotides read TGCGCCAGCAGCCCCCCGGAGGAGCCCTACGAGCAGTACTTC.

CDR3 nucleotide sequence: TGTGCCAGCAGCTTTAGGGGGGGCGCGGATAATTCACCCCTCCACTTT. As protein: CASSFRGGADNSPLHF. The rearrangement links TRBV5-5 to TRBJ1-6, with TRBD1 as a possible D gene (6 bases). Germline V gene data show CDR1 as SGHKS and CDR2 as YYEKEE (reference sequence). The CDR3 runs to 16 residues. V gave up 2 bases and J gave up 5 bases, with 14 bases separating them.

The CDR3 protein is CASSLYGELGEKLFF. The CDR3 coding sequence is TGTGCCAGCAGTTTATACGGGGAGTTAGGTGAAAAACTGTTTTTT. The chain carries TRBV28 and TRBJ1-4; D unresolved. The CDR3 has 15 residues. Trimming pared 1 base from V and 7 bases from J, leaving 13 bases between. The germline V gene encodes CDR1 MDHEN and CDR2 SYDVKM. Complete variable domain (other parts from reference TRBV28 and TRBJ1-4): DVKVTQSSRYLVKRTGEKVFLECVQDMDHENMFWYRQDPGLGLRLIYFSYDVKMKEKGDIPEGYSVSREKKERFSLILESASTNQTSMYLCASSLYGELGEKLFFGSGTQLSVL.

The CDR3 nucleotides are TGCGCCAGCAGCTTAACAGGCTCTGGGGCCAACGTCCTGACTTTC. This codes for CASSLTGSGANVLTF. The chain is built from TRBV5-1 and TRBJ2-6; D might be TRBD1 (5 bases). CDR1 SGHRS and CDR2 YFSETQ come from the germline V gene. CDR3 length equals 15 residues. With 2 bases removed from V and 0 bases from J, the gap between germline ends came to 6 bases.

This clone has only a few counts. The chain employs TRBV15 and TRBJ2-2; 7 nucleotides line up with TRBD2. The CDR3 is 17 residues long. The V and J ends lost 0 bases and 8 bases, in that order; junction bases with no gene match: 12. CDR1 and CDR2 from the germline V gene are LNHNV and YYDKDF (reference sequence). CDR3 DNA sequence: TGTGCCACCAGCAGAGATCAAGGGAGGGTTGTCGAAGGGGAGCTGTTTTTT. It is translated as CATSRDQGRVVEGELFF. Complete variable domain (other parts from reference TRBV15 and TRBJ2-2): DAMVIQNPRYQVTQFGKPVTLSCSQTLNHNVMYWYQQKSSQAPKLLFHYYDKDFNNEADTPDNFQSRRPNTSFCFLDIRSPGLGDTAMYLCATSRDQGRVVEGELFFGEGSRLTVL.

J is TRBJ2-5 and V is TRBV10-1, with 7 bases fitting TRBD2. V was clipped by 4 bases and J by 2 bases; unmatched bases: 1. CDR3 length: 13 residues. CDR1 is WNHNN and CDR2 is SYGVQD in the germline V gene (reference sequence). CDR3 region: CASSVGGQETQYF. CDR3 nucleotides: TGCGCCAGCAGTGTGGGGGGGCAAGAGACCCAGTACTTC.

This chain links TRBV5-4 with TRBJ1-1; the match to TRBD1 covers 12 bases. Germline CDR1 reads SGHNT; CDR2 reads YYREEE (reference sequence). The CDR3 spans 16 residues. V lost 4 bases and J lost 4; bases outside the gene matches: 8. CDR3 in DNA: TGTGCCAGCAGCCAAGGGACAGGGGGCGAGGGCACTGAAGCTTTCTTT. Its translation is CASSQGTGGEGTEAFF.